Listed here are 10 T cell receptor beta chains from one sample, sequenced in a study of early T cells in non-severe SARS-CoV-2 infection. One entry per CDR3 protein results from TCRdb running MiXCR on the 5' RACE reads. Among about 55,000 distinct CDR3 sequences listed, under 15% were seen once. Sequencing used whole blood, obtained at baseline. These receptors came from an adult who was a healthcare worker with PCR-confirmed SARS-CoV-2 infection or an uninfected control (not recorded which).

This clonotype was picked up one time. The chain links TRBV2 to TRBJ2-4, with D maybe TRBD1 (6 bases). CDR3 length: 14 amino acids. Germline-derived CDR1 and CDR2 are SNHLY and FYNNEI. The V end was cut by 6 bases, the J end by 6 bases, with 15 bases between. CDR3: CASRYTGFGNIQYF. CDR3 nucleotides: TGTGCCAGCAGATACACAGGGTTTGGAAACATTCAGTACTTC.

The chain couples TRBV12-3 or TRBV12-4 to TRBJ2-5; D may be TRBD2 (6 bases). Trimming took off 8 bases at V and 0 bases at J, with 19 bases between the two ends. The length of the CDR3 is 16 residues. The CDR3 sequence is CASRAEVGGNQETQYF. The CDR3 DNA reads as TGTGCCAGCCGCGCTGAAGTGGGGGGAAACCAAGAGACCCAGTACTTC.

This chain links TRBV2 with TRBJ2-7; a weak D match, TRBD1 (5 bases). The germline V gene encodes CDR1 SNHLY and CDR2 FYNNEI. V was shortened by 1 base and J by 6 bases, with 13 bases between the two germline ends. This CDR3 has 14 amino acids. Here the CDR3 reads CASSEGLGPFEQYF. The CDR3 DNA follows: TGTGCCAGCAGTGAAGGTTTGGGGCCCTTCGAGCAGTACTTC.

This clonotype was observed a handful of times. V gene TRBV28 combines with J gene TRBJ2-1; 9 bases fit TRBD2. V lost 4 bases, J lost 8 bases, and 12 bases stayed unmatched. In germline, CDR1 is MDHEN, CDR2 SYDVKM. The CDR3 loop spans 16 amino acids. CDR3 sequence: CASSSLDSGGRDEQFF. The CDR3 coding sequence is TGTGCCAGCAGTTCCCTAGATAGTGGCGGGAGGGATGAGCAGTTCTTC. Using reference TRBV28 and TRBJ2-1 for the parts outside the CDR3, the full variable domain is DVKVTQSSRYLVKRTGEKVFLECVQDMDHENMFWYRQDPGLGLRLIYFSYDVKMKEKGDIPEGYSVSREKKERFSLILESASTNQTSMYLCASSSLDSGGRDEQFFGPGTRLTVL.

This sequence joins TRBV7-2 and TRBJ1-1; D remains unclear. Trimming took off 5 bases at V and 1 base at J, with 20 bases between the two ends. The V gene's germline CDR1 is SGHTA and CDR2 FQGNSA. The CDR3 is made up of 17 amino acids. The CDR3 DNA reads as TGTGCCAGCAGCCCTTTTTATTATTCAAACTCGAACACTGAAGCTTTCTTT. This encodes CASSPFYYSNSNTEAFF. The variable domain in full, with the rest retrieved from reference TRBV7-2 and TRBJ1-1, is GAGVSQSPSNKVTEKGKDVELRCDPISGHTALYWYRQSLGQGLEFLIYFQGNSAPDKSGLPSDRFSAERTGGSVSTLTIQRTQQEDSAVYLCASSPFYYSNSNTEAFFGQGTRLTVV.

This rearrangement joins TRBV7-2 to TRBJ1-1; D might be TRBD1 (5 bases). V was clipped by 3 bases and J by 4 bases, with 15 bases between them. The CDR3 is 15 residues long. Germline V CDR1 and CDR2: SGHTA, FQGNSA. The CDR3 spells CASSLGVTALTEAFF. CDR3 sequence (DNA): TGTGCCAGCAGCTTGGGGGTGACAGCCCTCACTGAAGCTTTCTTT.

This clonotype was detected a few times. The V gene is TRBV2, the J gene TRBJ2-2, with 8 bases identical to TRBD1. Losses at the gene ends were 10 bases for V and 3 bases for J; bases not matched to a gene: 7. The germline CDR1 and CDR2 sequences are SNHLY and FYNNEI. The CDR3 totals 14 residues. CDR3 sequence (DNA): TGTGCCACCAAGCCACAGGGGGACACCGGGGAGCTGTTTTTT. Translation: CATKPQGDTGELFF.

This rearrangement joins TRBV30 to TRBJ2-2; unclear D gene. The V end was cut by 4 bases, the J end by 3 bases, with 12 bases between. The CDR3 is 14 residues long. Per germline, CDR1 GTSNPN and CDR2 SVGIG (reference sequence). The CDR3 coding sequence is TGTGCCTGGACTCGGGCCGATTACACCGGGGAGCTGTTTTTT. Protein sequence: CAWTRADYTGELFF.

This clonotype was seen ten or more times. V usage is TRBV11-2 and J usage is TRBJ1-5, with D possibly being TRBD1 (6 bases). Trimming pared 8 bases from V and 3 bases from J, leaving 11 bases between. Germline V CDR1 and CDR2: SGHAT, FQNNGV. There are 13 residues in the CDR3. CDR3 in DNA: TGTGCCAGCCAGGGGAGCCCCAATCAGCCCCAGCATTTT. It encodes CASQGSPNQPQHF.

This clonotype came up a few times. The chain links TRBV12-5 to TRBJ1-3; D remains ambiguous. This CDR3 contains 13 residues. The V end lost 6 bases, the J end lost 7 bases, and 13 bases lay between the germline ends. Per the germline V gene, CDR1 is LGHNT and CDR2 is FRNRAP. The CDR3 is CASGSEVANTIYF. Written as DNA, the CDR3 is TGTGCTAGTGGCTCCGAGGTCGCGAACACCATATATTTT.